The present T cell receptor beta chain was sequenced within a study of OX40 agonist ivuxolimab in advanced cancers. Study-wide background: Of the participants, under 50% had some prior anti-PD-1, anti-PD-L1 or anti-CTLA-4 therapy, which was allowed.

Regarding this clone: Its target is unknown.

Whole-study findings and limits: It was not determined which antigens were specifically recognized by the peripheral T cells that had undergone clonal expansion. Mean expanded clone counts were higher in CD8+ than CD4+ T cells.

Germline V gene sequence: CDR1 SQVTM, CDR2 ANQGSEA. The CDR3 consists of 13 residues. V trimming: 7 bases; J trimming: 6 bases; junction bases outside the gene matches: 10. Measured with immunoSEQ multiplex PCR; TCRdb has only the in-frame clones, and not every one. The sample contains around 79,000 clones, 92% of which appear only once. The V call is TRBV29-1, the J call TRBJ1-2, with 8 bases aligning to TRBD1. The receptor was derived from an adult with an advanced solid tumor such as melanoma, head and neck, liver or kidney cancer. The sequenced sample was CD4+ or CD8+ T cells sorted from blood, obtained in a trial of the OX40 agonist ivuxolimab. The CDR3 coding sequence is TGCAGCGCCTACCAACCGACAGGGGATGGCTACACCTTC. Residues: CSAYQPTGDGYTF.